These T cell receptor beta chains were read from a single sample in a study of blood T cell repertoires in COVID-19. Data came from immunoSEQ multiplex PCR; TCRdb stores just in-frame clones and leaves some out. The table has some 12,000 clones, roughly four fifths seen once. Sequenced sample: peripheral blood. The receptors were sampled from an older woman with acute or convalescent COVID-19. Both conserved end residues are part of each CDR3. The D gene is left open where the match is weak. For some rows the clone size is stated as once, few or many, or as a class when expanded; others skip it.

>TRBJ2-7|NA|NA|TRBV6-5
CASSPDSNYEQYF
TGTGCCAGCAGTCCTGACAGCAACTACGAGCAGTACTTC
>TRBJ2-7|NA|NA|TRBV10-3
CAISEYRGTYEQYF
TGTGCCATCAGTGAGTATCGGGGAACCTACGAGCAGTACTTC
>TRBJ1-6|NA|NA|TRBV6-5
CASSYGQVNSPLHF
TGTGCCAGCAGTTATGGGCAGGTGAATTCACCCCTCCACTTT
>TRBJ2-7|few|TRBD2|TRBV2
CARGDTSGSYEQYF
TGTGCCAGGGGGGATACTAGCGGGTCCTACGAGCAGTACTTC
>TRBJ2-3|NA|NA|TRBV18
CASLLDRSSTDTQYF
TGTGCCAGCCTACTAGACCGGTCTAGCACAGATACGCAGTATTTT
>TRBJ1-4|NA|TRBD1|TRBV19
CASSIWTGFEKLFF
TGTGCCAGTAGTATTTGGACAGGGTTTGAAAAACTGTTTTTT
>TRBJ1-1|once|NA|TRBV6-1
CASSEYDRVNTEAFF
TGTGCCAGCAGTGAATATGACAGAGTGAACACTGAAGCTTTCTTT
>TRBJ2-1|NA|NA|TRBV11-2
CASSLGAAGRYNEQFF
TGTGCCAGCAGCTTAGGGGCGGCGGGTCGGTACAATGAGCAGTTCTTC
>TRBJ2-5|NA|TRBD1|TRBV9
CASSKGTGRAQETQYF
TGTGCCAGCAGCAAAGGGACAGGGAGGGCCCAAGAGACCCAGTACTTC
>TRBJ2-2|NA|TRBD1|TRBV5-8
CASSPGTANTGELFF
TGTGCCAGCAGCCCCGGGACAGCGAACACCGGGGAGCTGTTTTTT
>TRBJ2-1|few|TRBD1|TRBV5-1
CASSSRPPGQGYNEQFF
TGCGCCAGCAGCTCCCGGCCCCCGGGACAGGGATACAATGAGCAGTTCTTC
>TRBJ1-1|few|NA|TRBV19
CASMRHTMNTEAFF
TGTGCCAGTATGCGGCACACGATGAACACTGAAGCTTTCTTT
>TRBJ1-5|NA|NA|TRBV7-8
CASSAGTPLQPQHF
TGTGCCAGCAGCGCAGGGACACCCCTGCAGCCCCAGCATTTT
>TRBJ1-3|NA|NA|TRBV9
CASSAYPGSGNTIYF
TGTGCCAGCAGCGCCTACCCGGGCTCTGGAAACACCATATATTTT
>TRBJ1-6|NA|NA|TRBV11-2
CASSLDRANSPLHF
TGTGCCAGCAGCTTAGACAGGGCAAATTCACCCCTCCACTTT
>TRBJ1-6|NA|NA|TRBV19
CATTPDKGYHNSPLHF
TGTGCCACCACCCCCGACAAAGGATATCATAATTCACCCCTCCACTTT
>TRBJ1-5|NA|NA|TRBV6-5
CASIVTGTSYQPQHF
TGTGCCAGCATTGTGACAGGTACCTCCTATCAGCCCCAGCATTTT
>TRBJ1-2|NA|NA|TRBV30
CAWSFAGNYGYTF
TGTGCCTGGAGTTTTGCGGGGAACTATGGCTACACCTTC
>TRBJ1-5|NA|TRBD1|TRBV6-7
CAIVGPGQGNQPQHF
TGTGCCATCGTGGGGCCGGGACAGGGGAATCAGCCCCAGCATTTT
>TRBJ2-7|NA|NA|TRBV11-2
CASSEGVWLAARNEQYF
TGTGCCAGCAGCGAGGGGGTATGGCTAGCGGCTCGTAACGAGCAGTACTTC
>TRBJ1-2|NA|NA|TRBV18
CASSGLKTDSYGYTF
TGTGCCAGCTCAGGGTTGAAGACAGATTCCTATGGCTACACCTTC
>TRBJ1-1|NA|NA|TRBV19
CASSGDSLWATEAFF
TGTGCCAGTAGCGGCGACAGTCTGTGGGCCACTGAAGCTTTCTTT
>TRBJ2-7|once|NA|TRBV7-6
CASSLFRGSYEQYF
TGTGCCAGCAGCTTATTTAGGGGCTCCTACGAGCAGTACTTC
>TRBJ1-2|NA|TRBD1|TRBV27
CASSAGGGYGYTF
TGTGCCAGCAGTGCAGGGGGAGGCTATGGCTACACCTTC
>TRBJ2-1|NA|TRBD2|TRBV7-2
CASSLRGVSNEQFF
TGTGCCAGCAGTTTGCGGGGGGTTTCCAATGAGCAGTTCTTC
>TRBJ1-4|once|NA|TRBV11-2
CASSLLDEKLFF
TGTGCCAGCAGCTTGTTAGATGAAAAACTGTTTTTT
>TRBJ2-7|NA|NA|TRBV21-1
CASSGESSYEQYF
TGTGCCAGCAGCGGGGAGAGCTCCTACGAGCAGTACTTC
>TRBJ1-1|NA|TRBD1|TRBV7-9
CASIGQGVTEAFF
TGTGCCAGCATCGGACAGGGAGTCACTGAAGCTTTCTTT
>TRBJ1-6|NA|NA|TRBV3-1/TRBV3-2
CASSQVGANSPLHF
TGTGCCAGCAGCCAAGTGGGAGCAAATTCACCCCTCCACTTT
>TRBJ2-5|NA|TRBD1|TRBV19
CASSALAGTAETQYF
TGTGCCAGTAGTGCTTTGGCCGGGACAGCAGAGACCCAGTACTTC
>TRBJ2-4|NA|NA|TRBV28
CATHGGGGKNIQYF
TGTGCAACGCATGGGGGCGGGGGCAAAAACATTCAGTACTTC
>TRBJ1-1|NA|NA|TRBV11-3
CASSLRTFSEAFF
TGTGCCAGCAGCTTAAGGACATTCTCTGAAGCTTTCTTT
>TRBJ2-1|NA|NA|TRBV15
CATSRNRLREYGYNEQFF
TGTGCCACCAGCAGAAATCGGCTCAGGGAATATGGGTACAATGAGCAGTTCTTC
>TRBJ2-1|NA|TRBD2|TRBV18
CASSPQQRGASYNEQFF
TGTGCCAGCTCACCACAACAGCGGGGGGCCTCATACAATGAGCAGTTCTTC
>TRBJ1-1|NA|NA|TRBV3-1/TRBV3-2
CASSRFRGIAEAFF
TGTGCCAGCAGCCGCTTTCGGGGGATTGCTGAAGCTTTCTTT
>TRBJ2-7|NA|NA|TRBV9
CASSQDREGEQYF
TGTGCCAGCAGTCAGGACAGGGAGGGCGAGCAGTACTTC
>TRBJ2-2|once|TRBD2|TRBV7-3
CASSPTSGPTNTGELFF
TGTGCCAGCAGCCCGACTAGCGGGCCAACGAACACCGGGGAGCTGTTTTTT